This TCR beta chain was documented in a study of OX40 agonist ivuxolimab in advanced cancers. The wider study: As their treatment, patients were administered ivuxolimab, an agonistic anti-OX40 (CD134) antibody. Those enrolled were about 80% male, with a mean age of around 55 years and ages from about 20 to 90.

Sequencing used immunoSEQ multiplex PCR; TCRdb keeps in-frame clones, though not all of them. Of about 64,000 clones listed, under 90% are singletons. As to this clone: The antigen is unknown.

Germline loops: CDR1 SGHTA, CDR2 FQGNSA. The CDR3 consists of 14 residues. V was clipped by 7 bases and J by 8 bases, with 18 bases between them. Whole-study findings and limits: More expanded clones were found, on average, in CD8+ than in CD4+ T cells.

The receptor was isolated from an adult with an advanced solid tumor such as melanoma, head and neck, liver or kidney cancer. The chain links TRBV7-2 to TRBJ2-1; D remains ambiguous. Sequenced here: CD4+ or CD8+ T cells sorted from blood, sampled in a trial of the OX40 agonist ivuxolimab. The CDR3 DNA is TGTGCCAGCAAGGAGAAAAGGAATCTGGATGAGCAGTTCTTC. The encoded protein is CASKEKRNLDEQFF.